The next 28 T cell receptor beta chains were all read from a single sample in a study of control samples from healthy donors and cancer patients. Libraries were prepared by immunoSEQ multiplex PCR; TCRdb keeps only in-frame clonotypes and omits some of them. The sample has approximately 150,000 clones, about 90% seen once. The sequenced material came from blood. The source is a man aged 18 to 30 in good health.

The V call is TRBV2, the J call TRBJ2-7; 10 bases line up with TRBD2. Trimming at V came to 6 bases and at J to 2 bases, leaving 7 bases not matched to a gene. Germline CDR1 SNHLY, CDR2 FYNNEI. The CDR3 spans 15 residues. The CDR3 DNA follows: TGTGCCAGCAGGGTGGGACTAGCGTATACCTACGAGCAGTACTTC. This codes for CASRVGLAYTYEQYF.

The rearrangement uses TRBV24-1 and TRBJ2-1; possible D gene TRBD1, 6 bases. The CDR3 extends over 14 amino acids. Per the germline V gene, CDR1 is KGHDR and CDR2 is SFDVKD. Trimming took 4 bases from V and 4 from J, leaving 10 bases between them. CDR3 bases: TGTGCCACCAGTGACACAGGGAAGTACAATGAGCAGTTCTTC. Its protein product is CATSDTGKYNEQFF.

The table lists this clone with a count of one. The CDR3 DNA is TGTGCCAGCAGTGAAAGGGCGACTATAGCCGGGGAGCTGTTTTTT. It encodes CASSERATIAGELFF. This sequence joins TRBV2 and TRBJ2-2; tentative D call: TRBD2 (5 bases). Germline V lookup: CDR1 SNHLY, CDR2 FYNNEI. CDR3 size: 15 residues. V lost 2 bases and J lost 6, with 13 bases in between.

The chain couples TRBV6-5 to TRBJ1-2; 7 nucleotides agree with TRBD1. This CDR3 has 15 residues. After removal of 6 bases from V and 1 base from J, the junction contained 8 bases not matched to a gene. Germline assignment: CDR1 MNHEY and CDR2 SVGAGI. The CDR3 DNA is TGTGCCAGCAGGACTACAGGGGAGATTAACTATGGCTACACCTTC. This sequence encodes CASRTTGEINYGYTF.

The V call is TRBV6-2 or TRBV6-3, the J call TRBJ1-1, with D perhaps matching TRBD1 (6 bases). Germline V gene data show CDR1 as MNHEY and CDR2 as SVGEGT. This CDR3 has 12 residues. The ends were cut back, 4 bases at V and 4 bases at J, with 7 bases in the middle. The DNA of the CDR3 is TGTGCCAGCAGTTGGGACACCACTGAAGCTTTCTTT. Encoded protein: CASSWDTTEAFF.

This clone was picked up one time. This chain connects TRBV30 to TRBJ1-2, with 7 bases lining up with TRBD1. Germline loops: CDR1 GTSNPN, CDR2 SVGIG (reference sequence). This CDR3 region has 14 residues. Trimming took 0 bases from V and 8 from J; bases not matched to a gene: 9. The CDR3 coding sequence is TGTGCCTGGAGTGTAATAAAGGAGACAGGGGGCTACACCTTC. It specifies CAWSVIKETGGYTF.

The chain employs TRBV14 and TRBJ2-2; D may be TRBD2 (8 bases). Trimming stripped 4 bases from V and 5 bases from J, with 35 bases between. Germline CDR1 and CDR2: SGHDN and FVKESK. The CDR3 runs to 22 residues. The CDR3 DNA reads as TGTGCCAGCAGCCCGCTCATACGGGAGGGACAGTCGATTGGCAGATTGACCGGGGAGCTGTTTTTT. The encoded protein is CASSPLIREGQSIGRLTGELFF.

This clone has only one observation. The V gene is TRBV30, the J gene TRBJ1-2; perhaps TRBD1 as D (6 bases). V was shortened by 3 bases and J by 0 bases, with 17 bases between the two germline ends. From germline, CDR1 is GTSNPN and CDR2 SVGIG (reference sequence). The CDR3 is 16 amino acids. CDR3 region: CAWSEGRRGPNYGYTF. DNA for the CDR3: TGTGCCTGGAGCGAGGGCCGCAGGGGTCCTAACTATGGCTACACCTTC.

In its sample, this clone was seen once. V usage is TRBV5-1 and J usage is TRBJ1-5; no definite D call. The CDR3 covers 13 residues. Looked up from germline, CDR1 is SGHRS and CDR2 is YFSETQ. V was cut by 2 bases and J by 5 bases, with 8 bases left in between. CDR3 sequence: CASSFGTDQPQHF. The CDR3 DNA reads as TGCGCCAGCAGCTTTGGCACAGATCAGCCCCAGCATTTT.

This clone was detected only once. This chain's CDR3 is CASSIAGENTEAFF. In nucleotides, the CDR3 is TGTGCCAGTAGTATTGCAGGGGAGAACACTGAAGCTTTCTTT. J is TRBJ1-1 and V is TRBV19; tentative D call: TRBD1 (6 bases). CDR1 is LNHDA and CDR2 is SQIVND in the germline V gene (reference sequence). This CDR3 has 14 residues. V was clipped by 3 bases and J by 1 base, with 9 bases between them. Looking up the rest from reference TRBV19 and TRBJ1-1 gives the full variable domain: DGGITQSPKYLFRKEGQNVTLSCEQNLNHDAMYWYRQDPGQGLRLIYYSQIVNDFQKGDIAEGYSVSREKKESFPLTVTSAQKNPTAFYLCASSIAGENTEAFFGQGTRLTVV.

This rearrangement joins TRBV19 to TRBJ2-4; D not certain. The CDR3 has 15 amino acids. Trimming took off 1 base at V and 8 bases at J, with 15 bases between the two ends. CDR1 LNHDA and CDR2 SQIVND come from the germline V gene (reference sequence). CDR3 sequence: CASSIADRALYIQYF. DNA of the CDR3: TGTGCCAGTAGTATAGCAGACCGGGCCCTATACATTCAGTACTTC. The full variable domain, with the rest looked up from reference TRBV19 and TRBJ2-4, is DGGITQSPKYLFRKEGQNVTLSCEQNLNHDAMYWYRQDPGQGLRLIYYSQIVNDFQKGDIAEGYSVSREKKESFPLTVTSAQKNPTAFYLCASSIADRALYIQYFGAGTRLSVL.

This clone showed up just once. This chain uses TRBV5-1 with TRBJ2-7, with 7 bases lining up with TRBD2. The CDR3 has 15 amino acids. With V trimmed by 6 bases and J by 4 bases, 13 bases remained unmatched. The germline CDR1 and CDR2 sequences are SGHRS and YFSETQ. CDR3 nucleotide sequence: TGCGCCAGCACCCTTATAGCGGGTGGACTTTACGAGCAGTACTTC. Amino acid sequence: CASTLIAGGLYEQYF.

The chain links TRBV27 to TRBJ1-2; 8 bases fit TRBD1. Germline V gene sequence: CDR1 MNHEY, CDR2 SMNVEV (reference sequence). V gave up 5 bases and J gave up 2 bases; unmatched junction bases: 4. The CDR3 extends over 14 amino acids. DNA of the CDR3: TGTGCCAGCAGTCCAGGGGGCCCCAACTATGGCTACACCTTC. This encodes CASSPGGPNYGYTF.

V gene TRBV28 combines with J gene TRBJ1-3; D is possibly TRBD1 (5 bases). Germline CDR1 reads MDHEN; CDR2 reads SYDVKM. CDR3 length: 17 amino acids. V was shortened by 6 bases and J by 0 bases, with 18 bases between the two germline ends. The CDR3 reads CASSSLRGTYSGNTIYF. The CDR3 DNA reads TGTGCCAGCAGCTCCTTACGGGGGACCTACTCTGGAAACACCATATATTTT.

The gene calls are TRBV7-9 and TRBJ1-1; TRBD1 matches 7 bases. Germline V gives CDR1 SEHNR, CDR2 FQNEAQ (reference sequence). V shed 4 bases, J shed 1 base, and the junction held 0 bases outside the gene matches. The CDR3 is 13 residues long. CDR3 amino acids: CASSWDRNTEAFF. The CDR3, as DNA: TGTGCCAGCAGCTGGGACAGGAACACTGAAGCTTTCTTT.

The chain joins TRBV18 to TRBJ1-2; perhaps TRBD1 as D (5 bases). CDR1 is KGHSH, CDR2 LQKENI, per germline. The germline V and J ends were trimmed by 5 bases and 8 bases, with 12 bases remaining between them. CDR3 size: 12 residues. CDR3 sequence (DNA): TGTGCCAGCTCAGGGGGGGTTTACGGCTACACCTTC. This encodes CASSGGVYGYTF.

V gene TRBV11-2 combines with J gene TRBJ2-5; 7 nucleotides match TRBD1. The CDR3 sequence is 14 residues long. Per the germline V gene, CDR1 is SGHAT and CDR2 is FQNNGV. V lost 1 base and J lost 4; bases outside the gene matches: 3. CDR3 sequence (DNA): TGTGCCAGCAGCTTAGTAGGGGGCCCAGAGACCCAGTACTTC. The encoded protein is CASSLVGGPETQYF.

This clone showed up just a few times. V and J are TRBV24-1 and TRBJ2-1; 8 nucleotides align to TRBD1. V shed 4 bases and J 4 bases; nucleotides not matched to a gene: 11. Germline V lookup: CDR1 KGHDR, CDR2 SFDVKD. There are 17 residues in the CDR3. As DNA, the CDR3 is TGTGCCACCAGTGACTCAGCCGGGACAGGTGGTTACAATGAGCAGTTCTTC. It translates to CATSDSAGTGGYNEQFF.

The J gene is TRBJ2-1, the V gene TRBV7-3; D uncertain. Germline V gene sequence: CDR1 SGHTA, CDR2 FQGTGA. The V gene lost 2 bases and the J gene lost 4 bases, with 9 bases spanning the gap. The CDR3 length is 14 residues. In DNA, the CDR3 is TGTGCCAGCAGCTTATCGCGGAATTACAATGAGCAGTTCTTC. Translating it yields CASSLSRNYNEQFF.

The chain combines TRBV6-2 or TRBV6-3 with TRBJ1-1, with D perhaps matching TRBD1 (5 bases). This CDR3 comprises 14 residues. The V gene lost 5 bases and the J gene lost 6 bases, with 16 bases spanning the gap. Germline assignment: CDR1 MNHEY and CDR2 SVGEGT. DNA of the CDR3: TGTGCCAGCAGTCAGAGGGAGGGGACCCCTGAAGCTTTCTTT. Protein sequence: CASSQREGTPEAFF.

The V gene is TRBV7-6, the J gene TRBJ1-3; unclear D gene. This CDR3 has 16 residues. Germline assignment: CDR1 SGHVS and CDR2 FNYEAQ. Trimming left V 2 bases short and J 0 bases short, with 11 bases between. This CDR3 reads CASSLSTGGSGNTIYF. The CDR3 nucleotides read TGTGCCAGCAGCTTATCGACGGGCGGCTCTGGAAACACCATATATTTT.

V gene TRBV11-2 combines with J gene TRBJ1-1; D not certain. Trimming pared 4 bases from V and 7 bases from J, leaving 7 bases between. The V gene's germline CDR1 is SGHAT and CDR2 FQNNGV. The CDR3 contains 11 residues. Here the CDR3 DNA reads TGTGCCAGCAGCTCGGGGTTTGAAGCTTTCTTT. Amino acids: CASSSGFEAFF.

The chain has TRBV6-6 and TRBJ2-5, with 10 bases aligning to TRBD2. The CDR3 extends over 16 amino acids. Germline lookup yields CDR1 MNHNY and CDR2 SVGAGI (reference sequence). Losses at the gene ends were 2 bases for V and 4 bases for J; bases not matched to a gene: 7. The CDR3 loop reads CASSYMSGGVSETQYF. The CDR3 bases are TGTGCCAGCAGTTACATGAGCGGGGGGGTGTCAGAGACCCAGTACTTC.

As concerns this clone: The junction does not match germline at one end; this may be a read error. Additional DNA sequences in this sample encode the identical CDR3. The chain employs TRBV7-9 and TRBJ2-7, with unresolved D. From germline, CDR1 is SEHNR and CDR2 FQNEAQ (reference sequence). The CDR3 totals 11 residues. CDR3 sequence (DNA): TGTGCCAGCAGCTTCGATTACGAGCAGTATTTC. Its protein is CASSFDYEQYF.

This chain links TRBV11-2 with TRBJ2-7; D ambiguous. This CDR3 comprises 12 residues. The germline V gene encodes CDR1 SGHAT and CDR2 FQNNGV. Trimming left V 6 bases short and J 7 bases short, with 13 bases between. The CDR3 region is CASRDGRLEQYF. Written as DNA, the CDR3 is TGTGCCAGCAGAGACGGCCGCTTAGAGCAGTACTTC.

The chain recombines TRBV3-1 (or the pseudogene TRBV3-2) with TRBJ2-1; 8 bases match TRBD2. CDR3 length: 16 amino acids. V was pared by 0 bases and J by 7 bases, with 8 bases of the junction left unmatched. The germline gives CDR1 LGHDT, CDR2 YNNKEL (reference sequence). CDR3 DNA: TGTGCCAGCAGCCAAGACGGGGGGGCATTAGGGAATGAGCAGTTCTTC. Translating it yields CASSQDGGALGNEQFF.

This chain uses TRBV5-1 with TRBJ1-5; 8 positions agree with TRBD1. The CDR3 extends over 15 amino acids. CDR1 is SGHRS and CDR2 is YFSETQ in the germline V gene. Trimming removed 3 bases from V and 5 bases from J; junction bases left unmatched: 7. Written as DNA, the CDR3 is TGCGCCAGCAGCTCCGGGACAGGACGAGATCAGCCCCAGCATTTT. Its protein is CASSSGTGRDQPQHF.

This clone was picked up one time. CDR3 coding DNA: TGCGCCAGCAGCTCGGGGGGGCCGGGAGAGACCCAGTACTTC. It translates to CASSSGGPGETQYF. The chain couples TRBV5-1 to TRBJ2-5, with TRBD2 identical over 8 bases. Per germline, CDR1 SGHRS and CDR2 YFSETQ. V lost 3 bases, J lost 4 bases, and 5 bases stayed unmatched. The CDR3 runs to 14 residues.